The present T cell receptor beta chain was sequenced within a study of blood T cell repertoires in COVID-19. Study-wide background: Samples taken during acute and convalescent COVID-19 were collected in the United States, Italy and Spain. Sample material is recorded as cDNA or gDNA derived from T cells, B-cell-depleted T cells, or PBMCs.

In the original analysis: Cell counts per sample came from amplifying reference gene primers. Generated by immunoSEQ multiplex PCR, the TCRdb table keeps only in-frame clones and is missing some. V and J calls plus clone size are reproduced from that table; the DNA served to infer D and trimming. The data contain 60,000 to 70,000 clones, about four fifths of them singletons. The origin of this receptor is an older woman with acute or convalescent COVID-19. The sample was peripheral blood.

The CDR3 bases are TGCGCCAGCAGCACCTCCGGGACAAAAGGGGAAAAACTGTTTTTT. Translated, it gives CASSTSGTKGEKLFF. V usage is TRBV4-1 and J usage is TRBJ1-4, with a possible D match to TRBD1 (6 bases). The CDR3 runs 15 residues. CDR1 is MGHRA, CDR2 YSYEKL, per germline. V gave up 5 bases and J gave up 8 bases, with 18 bases separating them.